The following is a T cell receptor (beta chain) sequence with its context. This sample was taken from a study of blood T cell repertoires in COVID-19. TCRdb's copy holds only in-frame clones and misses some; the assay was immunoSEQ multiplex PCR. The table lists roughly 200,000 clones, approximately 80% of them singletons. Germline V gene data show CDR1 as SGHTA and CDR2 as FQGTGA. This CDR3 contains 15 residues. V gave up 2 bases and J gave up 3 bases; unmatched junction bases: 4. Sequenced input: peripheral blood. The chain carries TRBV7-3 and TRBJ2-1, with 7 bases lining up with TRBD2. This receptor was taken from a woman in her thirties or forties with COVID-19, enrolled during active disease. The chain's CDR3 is CASSLWAGDYNEQFF. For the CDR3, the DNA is TGTGCCAGCAGCTTATGGGCGGGAGACTACAATGAGCAGTTCTTC.